This T cell receptor beta chain was sequenced during a study of blood T cell repertoires in COVID-19. J lost 3 bases, V lost 0 bases, and 15 bases had no gene match. This CDR3 has 18 amino acids. Germline-derived CDR1 and CDR2 are GTSNPN and SVGIG (reference sequence). Here immunoSEQ multiplex PCR was the method, and the copy in TCRdb shows in-frame clones only, minus some. The data contain about 260,000 clones, 80% to 90% of them singletons. The chain couples TRBV30 to TRBJ2-7; 9 positions agree with TRBD1. The sequenced material came from peripheral blood. The sequence derives from a woman between 65 and 79 years old with COVID-19, enrolled during active disease. The CDR3 region has the DNA TGTGCCTGGAGTGTAGGTACAGGGGGCTCGGAATCGGTCTACGAGCAGTACTTC. Translating gives CAWSVGTGGSESVYEQYF. The full variable domain, completed using reference TRBV30 and TRBJ2-7, is SQTIHQWPATLVQPVGSPLSLECTVEGTSNPNLYWYRQAAGRGLQLLFYSVGIGQISSEVPQNLSASRPQDRQFILSSKKLLLSDSGFYLCAWSVGTGGSESVYEQYFGPGTRLTVT.